This T cell receptor beta chain was found in a study of shared clonotypes between healthy human individuals. Study-wide results and limits: Generally, naive subsets came out with larger estimated richness than memory subsets.

Profiled with immunoSEQ multiplex PCR; TCRdb holds only in-frame clones, not every one. The sample lists roughly 650,000 clones; 95% to 97% were seen once. As regards this clone: Its antigen is unidentified.

V dropped 6 bases and J dropped 0; count of bases not matched to a gene: 10. CDR3 length: 16 amino acids. Germline CDR1 reads KGHSH; CDR2 reads LQKENI. CD8 cells classed as naive were CD45RO-negative and positively selected for CCR7, excluding terminally differentiated effector memory CD45RA+ cells. The sequenced sample was naive CD8+ T cells sorted from blood. This TCR derives from a woman between 25 and 40 years old in good health. The chain has TRBV18 and TRBJ2-7; 8 bases agree with TRBD2. The CDR3 loop reads CASSQDQREFSYEQYF. The CDR3 nucleotides are TGTGCCAGCTCTCAAGACCAGCGGGAGTTCTCCTACGAGCAGTACTTC.